The T cell receptor beta chain under discussion was sequenced for a study of T cell changes during pregnancy in multiple sclerosis (dated by TCRdb to between 2019 and 2020). In terms of the full investigation: Changes in the T cell repertoire over the course of pregnancy were examined in this study in women with multiple sclerosis.

Remarks on this clone: No cognate antigen has been identified for it. No base quality values were provided; no much bigger clone lies one nucleotide off.

Taken from cysteine to phenylalanine, the CDR3 has 17 residues. The kept DNA is CDR3 alone, 51 bases in frame from the first base. CDR1 and CDR2 are read off the germline V gene (reference sequence) as MNHEY and SMNVEV. At the junction V is shortened by 1 base and J by 4 bases; bases outside the gene matches: 9. Libraries were built with the immunoSEQ multiplex PCR assay. Held by TCRdb, this immuneACCESS table contains in-frame sequences only and omits some clones. Under half of the omission traces to an unresolved V gene where checked; the cause of the rest is unknown. The sample table lists roughly 86,000 clones, approximately 92% of them with a count of one. About 2.4% of the sample belongs to the ten largest clones.

The chain is encoded by TRBV27 joined to TRBJ2-7; TRBD1 lines up with 11 middle nucleotides. This clonotype was obtained from a female donor with multiple sclerosis, enrolled in a pregnancy study. The specimen was peripheral blood, collected in the first trimester of pregnancy. At the DNA level, the sequence is TGTGCCAGCAGTTTATTTGTTCCCGGGACAGGGGGTTACGAGCAGTACTTC. It specifies CASSLFVPGTGGYEQYF.